This is a list of T cell receptor beta chains from one sample in a study of sequential checkpoint blockade in melanoma. The protocol was immunoSEQ multiplex PCR, while the TCRdb copy is restricted to in-frame clones and leaves out a portion. The sample has about 17,000 clones; around 69% are singletons. The sample consisted of CD8+ T cells sorted from blood (inferred from file names), taken from a patient given nivolumab and ipilimumab in sequence. Source of these receptors: a human donor with melanoma. Both conserved end residues are part of each CDR3. D genes are given only for firm matches. Clone size is shown for a subset of rows, as once, few, many or a class of expanded clone.

NA	TRBV7-9	NA	TRBJ1-1	TGTGCCAGCAGCTTAGGAGGATTAGCCACTGAAGCTTTCTTT	CASSLGGLATEAFF
TRBD2	TRBV27	NA	TRBJ2-1	TGTGCCAGCAGTTTGGGGGGGGGAGCATACTCTGGGCAGTTCTTC	CASSLGGGAYSGQFF
TRBD2	TRBV5-4	once	TRBJ2-5	TGTGCCAGCAGGGGGGAGGGAAGGGAGACCCAGTACTTC	CASRGEGRETQYF
NA	TRBV18	NA	TRBJ1-6	TGTGCCAGCTCCTACCGGCGGGAGCCCACACTAACCAATAATTCACCCCTCCACTTT	CASSYRREPTLTNNSPLHF
NA	TRBV6-1	few	TRBJ2-1	TGTGCCAGCCATCCAGTACCAGATTACAATGAGCAGTTCTTC	CASHPVPDYNEQFF
NA	TRBV5-5	few	TRBJ2-1	TGTGCCAGCAGCGCCGAGAACGACAATGAGCAGTTCTTC	CASSAENDNEQFF
NA	TRBV7-6	NA	TRBJ2-3	TGTGCCAGCAGCTTCAGGATAAACACAGATACGCAGTATTTT	CASSFRINTDTQYF
NA	TRBV2	NA	TRBJ1-5	TGTGCCAGCAGTGACAGCCTCAGAGGTCAGCCCCAGCATTTT	CASSDSLRGQPQHF
NA	TRBV7-3	NA	TRBJ2-2	TGTGCCAGCAGCTTAGCGTCCACCGGGGAGCTGTTTTTT	CASSLASTGELFF
TRBD2	TRBV11-2	NA	TRBJ2-1	TGTGCCAGCAGCTCAAAAGAAGCGGGGGGGGACTACAATGAGCAGTTCTTC	CASSSKEAGGDYNEQFF
TRBD1	TRBV10-3	few	TRBJ1-2	TGTGCCATCAGTGAGATTGAGGGGGCAGGATATGGCTACACCTTC	CAISEIEGAGYGYTF
TRBD2	TRBV9	NA	TRBJ2-1	TGTGCCAGCACCCCCTCCGCGGGACTAGGGATCTTACATGGGCAGTTCTTC	CASTPSAGLGILHGQFF
TRBD1	TRBV6-5	NA	TRBJ1-6	TGTGCCAGCAGCTCCGGGACAGAAAATTCACCCCTCCACTTT	CASSSGTENSPLHF
NA	TRBV19	few	TRBJ1-1	TGTGCCAGTAGTATAGTTACAGGAAACACTGAAGCTTTCTTT	CASSIVTGNTEAFF
TRBD1	TRBV27	NA	TRBJ1-2	TGTGCCAGCAGGGGGACAGGGACCTATGGGGGCTACACCTTC	CASRGTGTYGGYTF
NA	TRBV27	NA	TRBJ2-7	TGTGCCAGCAGTGCGGGACCAACCTACGAGCAGTACTTC	CASSAGPTYEQYF
TRBD1	TRBV30	NA	TRBJ1-1	TGTGCCTGGAGGTCCCTTCCCACCGGACAGGGTCACACTGAAGCTTTCTTT	CAWRSLPTGQGHTEAFF
TRBD1	TRBV4-1	NA	TRBJ2-2	TGCGCCAGCAGCTTCGGACAGGGGGCTGCCGGGGAGCTGTTTTTT	CASSFGQGAAGELFF
NA	TRBV6-1	NA	TRBJ1-1	TGTGCCAGCAGTGATTTAGGGTGGCGGGAGAACACTGAAGCTTTCTTT	CASSDLGWRENTEAFF
NA	TRBV5-4	NA	TRBJ1-6	TGCGCCAGCAGCCAAGACGGCGTCGGGAATTCACCCCTCCACTTT	CASSQDGVGNSPLHF
NA	TRBV9	NA	TRBJ1-2	TGTGCCAGCAGCGTCGGCAGGGGCGTCTATGGCTACACCTTC	CASSVGRGVYGYTF
NA	TRBV7-2	NA	TRBJ2-5	TGTGCCAGCAGCTCGAGGGCTAGTGAGCAGTACTTC	CASSSRASEQYF
TRBD1	TRBV29-1	few	TRBJ2-7	TGCAGCGTTAGACAGGGGAGCTCCTACGAGCAGTACTTC	CSVRQGSSYEQYF
NA	TRBV5-4	NA	TRBJ2-7	TGTGCCAGCAGCTTTCACGGGGGTCTTCTAGACGAGCAGTACTTC	CASSFHGGLLDEQYF
NA	TRBV5-1	few	TRBJ2-7	TGTGCCAGCAGCTTGGGAGGGCAGGGGGCTGGCGAGCAGTACTTC	CASSLGGQGAGEQYF
TRBD1	TRBV14	NA	TRBJ1-6	TGTGCCAGCAGCCAGGGACAGGGGGCGTTTAATTCACCCCTCCACTTT	CASSQGQGAFNSPLHF
TRBD1	TRBV9	NA	TRBJ2-3	TGTGCCAGCAGCGTAGGAACAGGGGACCTCACAGATACGCAGTATTTT	CASSVGTGDLTDTQYF
TRBD2	TRBV7-2	NA	TRBJ2-7	TGTGCCAGCAGCTTCCGGGGGGAAAATAACTACGAGCAGTACTTC	CASSFRGENNYEQYF